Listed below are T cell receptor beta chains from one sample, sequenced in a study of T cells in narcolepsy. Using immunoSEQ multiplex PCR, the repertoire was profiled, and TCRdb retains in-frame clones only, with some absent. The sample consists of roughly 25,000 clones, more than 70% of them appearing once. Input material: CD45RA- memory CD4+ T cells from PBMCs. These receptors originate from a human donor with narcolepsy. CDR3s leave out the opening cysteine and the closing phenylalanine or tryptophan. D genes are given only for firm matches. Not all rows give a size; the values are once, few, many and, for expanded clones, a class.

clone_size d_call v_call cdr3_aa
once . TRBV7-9 ASSLTDIQPQH
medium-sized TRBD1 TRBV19 ASSRSGQGGEKLF
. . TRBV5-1 ASSFEGAPGNEQF
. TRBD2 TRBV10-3 AISPRTSGTYNEQF
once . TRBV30 AWSYVDSRNEQF
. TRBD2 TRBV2 AVAGGVAGDTQY
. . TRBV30 AWRLYRDTEAF
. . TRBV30 AGGRTDNEQF
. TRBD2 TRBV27 ASSNLILAVPVEQY
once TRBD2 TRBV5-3 ARSFARLAGGPGTDTQY
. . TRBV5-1 ASSLGPGGGQGFHEQF
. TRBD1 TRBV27 ASEGQGNTGELF
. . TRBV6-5 ASSPPPGEGQPQH
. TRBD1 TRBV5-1 ASSIGTGEAPQH
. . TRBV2 ASGRTSEQY
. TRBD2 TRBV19 ASSPGTSGSMETQY
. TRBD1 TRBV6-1 ASRTGGPYSPLH
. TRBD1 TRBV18 ASGEGASNEKLF
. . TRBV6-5 ASSPPRNFYEQY